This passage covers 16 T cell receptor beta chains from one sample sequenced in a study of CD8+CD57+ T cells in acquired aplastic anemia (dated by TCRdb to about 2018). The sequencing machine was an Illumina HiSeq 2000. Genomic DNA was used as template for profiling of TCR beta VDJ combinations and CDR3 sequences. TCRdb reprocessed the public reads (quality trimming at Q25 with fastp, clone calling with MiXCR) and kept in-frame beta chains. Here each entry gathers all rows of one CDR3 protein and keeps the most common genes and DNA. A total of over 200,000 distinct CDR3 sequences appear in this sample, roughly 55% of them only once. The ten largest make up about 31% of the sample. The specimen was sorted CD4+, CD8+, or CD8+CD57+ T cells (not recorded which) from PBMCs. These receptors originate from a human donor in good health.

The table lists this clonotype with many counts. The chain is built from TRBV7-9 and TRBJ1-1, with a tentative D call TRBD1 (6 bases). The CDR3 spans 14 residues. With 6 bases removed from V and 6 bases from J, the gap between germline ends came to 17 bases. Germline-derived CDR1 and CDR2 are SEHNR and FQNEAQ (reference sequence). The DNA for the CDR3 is TGTGCCAGCAGAGCGGACAGCGAGAGTCCTGAAGCTTTCTTT. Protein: CASRADSESPEAFF. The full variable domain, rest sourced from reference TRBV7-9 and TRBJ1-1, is DTGVSQNPRHKITKRGQNVTFRCDPISEHNRLYWYRQTLGQGPEFLTYFQNEAQLEKSRLLSDRFSAERPKGSFSTLEIQRTEQGDSAMYLCASRADSESPEAFFGQGTRLTVV.

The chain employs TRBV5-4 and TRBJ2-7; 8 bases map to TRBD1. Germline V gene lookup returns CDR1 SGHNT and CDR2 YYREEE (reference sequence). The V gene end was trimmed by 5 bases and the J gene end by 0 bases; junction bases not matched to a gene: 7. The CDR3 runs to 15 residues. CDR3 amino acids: CASRNRGESSYEQYF. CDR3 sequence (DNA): TGTGCCAGCAGGAACAGGGGGGAGAGCTCCTACGAGCAGTACTTC.

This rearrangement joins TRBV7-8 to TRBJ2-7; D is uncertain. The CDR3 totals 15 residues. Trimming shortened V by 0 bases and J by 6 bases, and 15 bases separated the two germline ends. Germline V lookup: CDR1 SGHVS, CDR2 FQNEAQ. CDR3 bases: TGTGCCAGCAGCTTAGCGGGTCAGACATCTGGCGAGCAGTACTTC. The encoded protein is CASSLAGQTSGEQYF.

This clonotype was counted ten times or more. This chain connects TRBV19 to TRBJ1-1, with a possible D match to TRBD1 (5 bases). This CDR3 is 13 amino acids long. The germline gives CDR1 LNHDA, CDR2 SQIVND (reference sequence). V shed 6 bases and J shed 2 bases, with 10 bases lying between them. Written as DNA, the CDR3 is TGTGCCAGTAGAGTGACAGCCAACACTGAAGCTTTCTTT. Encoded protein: CASRVTANTEAFF. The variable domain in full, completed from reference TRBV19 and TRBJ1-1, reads DGGITQSPKYLFRKEGQNVTLSCEQNLNHDAMYWYRQDPGQGLRLIYYSQIVNDFQKGDIAEGYSVSREKKESFPLTVTSAQKNPTAFYLCASRVTANTEAFFGQGTRLTVV.

The CDR3 bases are TGCAGTGCTATTGGGGTCCCTGGTTCACCCCTCCACTTT. Translated, it gives CSAIGVPGSPLHF. The gene calls are TRBV20-1 and TRBJ1-6, with no clear D. This CDR3 contains 13 residues. Trimming removed 4 bases at V and 9 bases at J, with 13 bases between. From germline, CDR1 is DFQATT and CDR2 SNEGSKA (reference sequence).

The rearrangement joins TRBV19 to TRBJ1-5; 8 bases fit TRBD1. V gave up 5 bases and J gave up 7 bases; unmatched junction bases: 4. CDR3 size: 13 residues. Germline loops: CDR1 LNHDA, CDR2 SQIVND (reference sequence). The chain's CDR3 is CASSEQGAQPQHF. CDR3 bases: TGTGCCAGTAGTGAGCAGGGGGCACAGCCCCAGCATTTT.

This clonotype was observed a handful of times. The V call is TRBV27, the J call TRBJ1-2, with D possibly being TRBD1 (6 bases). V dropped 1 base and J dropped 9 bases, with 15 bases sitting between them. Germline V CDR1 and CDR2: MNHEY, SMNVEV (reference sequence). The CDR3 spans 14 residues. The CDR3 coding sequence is TGTGCCAGCAGTTTATTACAGGGATCTATGAGCTACACCTTC. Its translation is CASSLLQGSMSYTF.

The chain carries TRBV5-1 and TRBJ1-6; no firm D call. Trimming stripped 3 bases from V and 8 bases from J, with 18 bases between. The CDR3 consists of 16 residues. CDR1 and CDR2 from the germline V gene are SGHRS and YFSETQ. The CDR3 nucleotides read TGCGCCAGCAGCTACGGACTAGAGCAGGAAGATTCACCCCTCCACTTT. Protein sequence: CASSYGLEQEDSPLHF.

CDR3 in amino acids: CASQSGTGIEKLFF. CDR3 sequence (DNA): TGTGCCAGCCAGTCCGGGACAGGGATCGAAAAACTGTTTTTT. The gene calls are TRBV10-3 and TRBJ1-4; 9 positions agree with TRBD1. This CDR3 comprises 14 residues. Germline assignment: CDR1 ENHRY and CDR2 SYGVKD. The ends lost 10 bases at V and 8 bases at J; junction bases unmatched: 11.

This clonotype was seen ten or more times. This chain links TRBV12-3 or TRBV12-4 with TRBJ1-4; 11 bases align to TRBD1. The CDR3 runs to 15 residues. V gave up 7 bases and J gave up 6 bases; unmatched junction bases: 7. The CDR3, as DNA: TGTGCCAGCAACGACCCGGGACAGGGGGATGAAAAACTGTTTTTT. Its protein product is CASNDPGQGDEKLFF.

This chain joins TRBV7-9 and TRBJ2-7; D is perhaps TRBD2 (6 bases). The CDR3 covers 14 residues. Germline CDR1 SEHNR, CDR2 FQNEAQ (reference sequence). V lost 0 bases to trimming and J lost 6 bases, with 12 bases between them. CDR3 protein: CASSLAPGEGEQYF. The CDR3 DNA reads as TGTGCCAGCAGCTTAGCGCCGGGAGAGGGCGAGCAGTACTTC.

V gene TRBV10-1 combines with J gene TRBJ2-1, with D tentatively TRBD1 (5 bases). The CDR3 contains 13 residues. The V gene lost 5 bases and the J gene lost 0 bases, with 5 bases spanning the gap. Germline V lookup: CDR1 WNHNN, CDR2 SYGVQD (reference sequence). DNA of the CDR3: TGCGCCAGCAGTAGGGGCTCCTACAATGAGCAGTTCTTC. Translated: CASSRGSYNEQFF.

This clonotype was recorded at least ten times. CDR3 sequence reads: CASSGSRDEQFF. CDR3 bases: TGTGCCAGCAGCGGGAGCCGGGATGAGCAGTTCTTC. The gene calls are TRBV9 and TRBJ2-1; D gene unclear. This CDR3 is 12 amino acids long. Trimming removed 3 bases at V and 8 bases at J, with 9 bases between. Germline V gene sequence: CDR1 SGDLS, CDR2 YYNGEE.

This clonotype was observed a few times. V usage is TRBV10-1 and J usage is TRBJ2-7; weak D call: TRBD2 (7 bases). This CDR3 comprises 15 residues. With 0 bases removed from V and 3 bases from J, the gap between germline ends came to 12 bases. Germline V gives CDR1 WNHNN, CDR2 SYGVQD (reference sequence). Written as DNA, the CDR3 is TGCGCCAGCAGTGAGTCTGGGGGGGCGGTCTACGAGCAGTACTTC. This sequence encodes CASSESGGAVYEQYF.

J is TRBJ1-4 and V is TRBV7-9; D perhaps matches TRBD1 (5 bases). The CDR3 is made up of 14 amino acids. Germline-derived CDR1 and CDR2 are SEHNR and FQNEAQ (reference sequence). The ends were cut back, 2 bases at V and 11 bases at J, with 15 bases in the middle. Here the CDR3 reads CASSLNPGAPKLFF. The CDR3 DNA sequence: TGTGCCAGCAGCTTAAACCCCGGGGCGCCTAAACTGTTTTTT.

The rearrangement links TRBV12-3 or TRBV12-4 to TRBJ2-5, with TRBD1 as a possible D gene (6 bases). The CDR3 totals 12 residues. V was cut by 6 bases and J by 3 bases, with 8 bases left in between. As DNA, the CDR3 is TGTGCCAGCAGAACAGGGAAAGAGACCCAGTACTTC. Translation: CASRTGKETQYF.